The 21 T cell receptor beta chains below were found in one sample sequenced in a study of blood T cell repertoires in COVID-19. The assay was immunoSEQ multiplex PCR, and TCRdb's table has in-frame clones only and misses some. The profile shows under 150,000 clones, approximately 86% of them singletons. Sequences were obtained from peripheral blood. All receptors derive from a woman in her fifties or sixties who had recovered from COVID-19.

This clone was seen just once. The chain uses TRBV2 and TRBJ1-5, with unresolved D. With 1 base removed from V and 0 bases from J, the gap between germline ends came to 10 bases. This CDR3 contains 16 residues. Germline CDR1 SNHLY, CDR2 FYNNEI. Here the CDR3 reads CASSEEIPYSNQPQHF. DNA for the CDR3: TGTGCCAGCAGTGAAGAAATTCCTTATAGCAATCAGCCCCAGCATTTT. The entire variable domain, with the rest obtained from reference TRBV2 and TRBJ1-5, is as follows: EPEVTQTPSHQVTQMGQEVILRCVPISNHLYFYWYRQILGQKVEFLVSFYNNEISEKSEIFDDQFSVERPDGSNFTLKIRSTKLEDSAMYFCASSEEIPYSNQPQHFGDGTRLSIL.

This clone occurred once. CDR3 DNA sequence: TGCGCCAGCAGTCAACGTCTCGGGACAGGGAGCAAAGCTGAAGCTTTCTTT. Amino acid sequence: CASSQRLGTGSKAEAFF. This chain connects TRBV23-1 to TRBJ1-1; 9 bases align to TRBD1. TRBV23-1 is labeled an ORF, and its function is uncertain. Germline trimming cut 2 bases from V and 6 bases from J; bases unmatched to any gene: 13. The CDR3 consists of 17 residues.

This chain joins TRBV18 and TRBJ2-7; a weak D match, TRBD2 (5 bases). Between the trimmed V and J ends, which lost 6 bases and 7 bases, there was a span of 19 bases. From germline, CDR1 is KGHSH and CDR2 LQKENI. The CDR3 has 14 residues. The CDR3 sequence: CASSPGRAGVEQYF. CDR3 coding DNA: TGTGCCAGCTCGCCGGGCCGGGCCGGGGTAGAGCAGTACTTC. Based on the CDR3 plus reference TRBV18 and TRBJ2-7, the full variable domain is NAGVMQNPRHLVRRRGQEARLRCSPMKGHSHVYWYRQLPEEGLKFMVYLQKENIIDESGMPKERFSAEFPKEGPSILRIQQVVRGDSAAYFCASSPGRAGVEQYFGPGTRLTVT.

The V gene is TRBV28, the J gene TRBJ2-1; tentative D call: TRBD2 (7 bases). This CDR3 has 13 amino acids. Trimming pared 2 bases from V and 8 bases from J, leaving 10 bases between. Germline values: CDR1 MDHEN, CDR2 SYDVKM. The CDR3 spells CASSLIGGDEQFF. The CDR3 bases are TGTGCCAGCAGTTTAATAGGGGGGGATGAGCAGTTCTTC.

This clone was counted ten times or more. V is TRBV5-1 and J is TRBJ2-3, with a possible D match to TRBD2 (5 bases). This CDR3 is 12 amino acids long. Germline values: CDR1 SGHRS, CDR2 YFSETQ. V dropped 5 bases and J dropped 5 bases, with 9 bases sitting between them. The CDR3 DNA sequence: TGCGCCAGCAGACGGGAAGGAGATACGCAGTATTTT. This codes for CASRREGDTQYF.

This sequence joins TRBV7-9 and TRBJ2-1, with D perhaps matching TRBD2 (7 bases). V shed 5 bases and J shed 8 bases, with 25 bases lying between them. The CDR3 sequence is 17 residues long. Germline loops: CDR1 SEHNR, CDR2 FQNEAQ (reference sequence). CDR3 coding DNA: TGTGCCAGCAGCCCCCACCTCGGAGGGGGGGTAGTTGATGAGCAGTTCTTC. As protein: CASSPHLGGGVVDEQFF.

V is TRBV5-5 and J is TRBJ1-3; no clear D gene. The CDR3 is made up of 14 amino acids. The V end was cut by 1 base, the J end by 7 bases, with 12 bases between. Germline values: CDR1 SGHKS, CDR2 YYEKEE (reference sequence). This CDR3 reads CASSLFSFGNTIYF. Here the CDR3 DNA reads TGTGCCAGCAGCTTGTTTTCGTTCGGTAACACCATATATTTT.

The V call is TRBV12-5, the J call TRBJ2-2; 12 bases line up with TRBD1. The CDR3 loop spans 16 amino acids. The germline gives CDR1 LGHNT, CDR2 FRNRAP. The V gene end was trimmed by 6 bases and the J gene end by 6 bases; junction bases not matched to a gene: 8. CDR3 sequence: CASGRGQGAFPGELFF. In DNA, the CDR3 is TGTGCTAGTGGACGGGGACAGGGGGCCTTTCCCGGGGAGCTGTTTTTT.

This clone was seen once. The chain links TRBV6-2 or TRBV6-3 to TRBJ2-3, with 14 bases identical to TRBD2. V lost 2 bases to trimming and J lost 3 bases; unmatched junction nucleotides: 10. The V gene's germline CDR1 is MNHEY and CDR2 SVGEGT. CDR3 length: 19 amino acids. CDR3 nucleotide sequence: TGTGCCAGCAGTTACCCCACCCCGGGACTAGCGGGAGTAACAGATACGCAGTATTTT. Translated: CASSYPTPGLAGVTDTQYF.

V gene TRBV6-2 or TRBV6-3 combines with J gene TRBJ2-2; TRBD1 matches 10 bases. The germline CDR1 and CDR2 sequences are MNHEY and SVGEGT. The ends lost 4 bases at V and 4 bases at J; junction bases unmatched: 0. This CDR3 has 14 residues. CDR3 sequence: CASSWTGGTGELFF. The CDR3, as DNA: TGTGCCAGCAGTTGGACAGGGGGCACCGGGGAGCTGTTTTTT.

This chain links TRBV5-1 with TRBJ2-7; the match to TRBD1 covers 7 bases. This CDR3 spans 15 amino acids. Trimming took 4 bases from V and 2 from J; bases not matched to a gene: 9. The germline CDR1 and CDR2 sequences are SGHRS and YFSETQ. The CDR3 loop is CASSPPRDSPYEQYF. CDR3 in DNA: TGCGCCAGCAGCCCCCCCCGGGACAGTCCCTACGAGCAGTACTTC.

The chain links TRBV7-2 to TRBJ1-1; TRBD1 agrees at 8 bases. With V trimmed by 5 bases and J by 2 bases, 4 bases remained unmatched. The CDR3 is 14 residues long. CDR1 and CDR2 (germline): SGHTA, FQGNSA. CDR3 sequence: CASSARGHNTEAFF. Here the CDR3 DNA reads TGTGCCAGCAGCGCCAGGGGGCATAACACTGAAGCTTTCTTT.

The CDR3 reads CSARRGDTQYF. The CDR3 DNA reads TGCAGTGCTAGGCGAGGGGATACGCAGTATTTT. V usage is TRBV20-1 and J usage is TRBJ2-3; tentative D call: TRBD2 (5 bases). The length of the CDR3 is 11 residues. V was clipped by 3 bases and J by 6 bases, with 7 bases between them. Germline V gene lookup returns CDR1 DFQATT and CDR2 SNEGSKA (reference sequence).

Concerning this clone: The same CDR3 also results from other DNA sequences found in this sample. V is TRBV5-1 and J is TRBJ2-3, with a possible D match to TRBD1 (5 bases). The germline gives CDR1 SGHRS, CDR2 YFSETQ. Trimming took off 2 bases at V and 5 bases at J, with 9 bases between the two ends. CDR3 length: 13 residues. CDR3 DNA sequence: TGCGCCAGCAGCTTCTGGGGCCGAGATACGCAGTATTTT. Translation gives CASSFWGRDTQYF.

V usage is TRBV24-1 and J usage is TRBJ2-1; 9 positions match TRBD2. V dropped 5 bases and J dropped 15; count of bases not matched to a gene: 4. Looked up from germline, CDR1 is KGHDR and CDR2 is SFDVKD. The CDR3 loop spans 11 amino acids. This CDR3 reads CATSGIAGVFF. The CDR3 nucleotides read TGTGCCACCAGTGGAATAGCGGGGGTGTTCTTC.

The chain employs TRBV15 and TRBJ1-5; 11 nucleotides agree with TRBD1. The CDR3 runs to 17 residues. The V gene's germline CDR1 is LNHNV and CDR2 YYDKDF (reference sequence). V lost 8 bases, J lost 2 bases, and 11 bases stayed unmatched. The CDR3 protein is CATRDRGYYLGNQPQHF. In DNA, the CDR3 is TGTGCCACCCGGGACAGGGGGTACTATCTGGGCAATCAGCCCCAGCATTTT.

The CDR3 region is CASSHQLAGGTNEQFF. The CDR3 region has the DNA TGTGCCAGCAGTCACCAACTAGCGGGGGGTACGAATGAGCAGTTCTTC. The chain is built from TRBV2 and TRBJ2-1; 12 bases match TRBD2. This CDR3 has 16 amino acids. The V segment lost 5 bases and the J segment 7 bases; nucleotides outside the gene matches: 9. Germline values: CDR1 SNHLY, CDR2 FYNNEI.

The chain uses TRBV7-8 and TRBJ2-2; 11 bases align to TRBD1. The V gene end was trimmed by 5 bases and the J gene end by 5 bases; junction bases not matched to a gene: 10. The CDR3 is 17 residues long. From germline, CDR1 is SGHVS and CDR2 FQNEAQ. The CDR3 is CASSQGQGAVWTGELFF. In DNA form, the CDR3 reads TGTGCCAGCAGCCAAGGACAGGGGGCAGTTTGGACCGGGGAGCTGTTTTTT. The variable domain in full, completed from reference TRBV7-8 and TRBJ2-2, reads GAGVSQSPRYKVAKRGQDVALRCDPISGHVSLFWYQQALGQGPEFLTYFQNEAQLDKSGLPSDRFFAERPEGSVSTLKIQRTQQEDSAVYLCASSQGQGAVWTGELFFGEGSRLTVL.

This sequence joins TRBV7-2 and TRBJ2-3, with TRBD1 identical over 8 bases. The CDR3 is made up of 15 amino acids. J gave up 7 bases and V 5 bases, and 11 bases lay outside the gene matches. Germline V gives CDR1 SGHTA, CDR2 FQGNSA. CDR3 nucleotide sequence: TGTGCCAGCAGCCCCTCAGGGGGCTATTCATATACGCAGTATTTT. It yields the protein CASSPSGGYSYTQYF.

The rearrangement uses TRBV27 and TRBJ1-1; tentatively, D is TRBD1 (5 bases). The CDR3 length is 12 residues. The V and J ends lost 5 bases and 4 bases respectively, with 8 bases between them. Per germline, CDR1 MNHEY and CDR2 SMNVEV (reference sequence). CDR3: CASSRTGTEAFF. CDR3 DNA sequence: TGTGCCAGCAGTCGAACAGGCACTGAAGCTTTCTTT.

V gene TRBV7-6 combines with J gene TRBJ1-2; D gene uncertain. The CDR3 has 12 residues. Trimming shortened V by 5 bases and J by 6 bases, and 10 bases separated the two germline ends. CDR1 is SGHVS, CDR2 FNYEAQ, per germline. As DNA, the CDR3 is TGTGCCAGCAGCCCCCCCGCGGATGGCTACACCTTC. Protein sequence: CASSPPADGYTF.